A single T cell receptor (beta chain) is shown here with its context. The data stem from a study of CD8 T cells in Susac syndrome. RNA totalling roughly 0.45 to 1 ug underwent reverse transcription with random hexamers. Amplification of TCR beta CDR3 across 54 Vbeta and 13 Jbeta was performed with immunoSEQ multiplex PCR. TCRdb reprocessed the immunoSEQ multiplex PCR reads via MiXCR and lists one record per CDR3 protein. This sample yields roughly 250,000 distinct CDR3 sequences, of which around 96% are seen a single time; approximately 0.1% belongs to the top ten. Germline assignment: CDR1 MNHNS and CDR2 SASEGT. V lost 6 bases to trimming and J lost 7 bases, with 19 bases between them. The CDR3 is made up of 14 amino acids. Purification of the CD8+ and CD4+ T cells relied on negative isolation, and TEMRA cells underwent FACS enrichment.

V gene TRBV6-1 combines with J gene TRBJ2-7, with D possibly TRBD2 on 5 matching bases. This receptor was identified in a human donor with Susac syndrome. The sample comprised CD4+ T cells from PBMCs. This CDR3 is CASREKVSAGEQYF. The CDR3 region has the DNA TGTGCCAGCAGGGAGAAGGTGTCCGCGGGTGAGCAGTACTTC.